These 19 T cell receptor beta chains originate from one sample sequenced in a study of shared clonotypes between healthy human individuals. CD45RO-negative CD8 cells positively selected for CCR7 made up the naive population, which excluded terminally differentiated effector memory CD45RA+ cells. This table comes from immunoSEQ multiplex PCR, and its TCRdb copy is limited to in-frame clones, with some not included. The sample includes hundreds of thousands of clones, roughly nine tenths seen only once; the top ten take roughly 22%. The sample consisted of naive CD8+ T cells sorted from blood. These receptor sequences come from a young man in good health.

V is TRBV7-6 and J is TRBJ2-5, with TRBD2 matching 8 bases. Per the germline V gene, CDR1 is SGHVS and CDR2 is FNYEAQ. The CDR3 covers 18 residues. Trimming at V came to 2 bases and at J to 2 bases, leaving 13 bases not matched to a gene. The CDR3 sequence: CASSLLGREGRLQETQYF. DNA of the CDR3: TGTGCCAGCAGCTTATTGGGTCGGGAGGGCCGGCTGCAAGAGACCCAGTACTTC.

The J gene is TRBJ2-7, the V gene TRBV7-9, with TRBD1 as a possible D gene (6 bases). The V end lost 0 bases, the J end lost 6 bases, and 12 bases lay between the germline ends. The CDR3 has 14 amino acids. Germline V gives CDR1 SEHNR, CDR2 FQNEAQ (reference sequence). The CDR3: CASSLASGAGEQYF. As DNA, the CDR3 is TGTGCCAGCAGCTTAGCCTCAGGGGCAGGCGAGCAGTACTTC.

This clone came up once. The chain links TRBV14 to TRBJ2-2, with D unresolved. This CDR3 has 17 amino acids. V was pared by 4 bases and J by 1 base, with 16 bases between. In germline, CDR1 is SGHDN, CDR2 FVKESK. The CDR3 nucleotides are TGTGCCAGCAGCCTACCCTTGCGAGGCCTGAACACCGGGGAGCTGTTTTTT. Its translation: CASSLPLRGLNTGELFF.

The chain employs TRBV5-1 and TRBJ2-1; no firm D call. Germline CDR1 and CDR2: SGHRS and YFSETQ. V was cut by 0 bases and J by 9 bases, with 13 bases left in between. This CDR3 region has 14 residues. This CDR3 reads CASSLGWGLGEQFF. CDR3 bases: TGCGCCAGCAGCTTGGGTTGGGGATTGGGTGAGCAGTTCTTC.

J is TRBJ2-3 and V is TRBV18; 14 nucleotides match TRBD2. In germline, CDR1 is KGHSH, CDR2 LQKENI. Trimming at V came to 0 bases and at J to 3 bases, leaving 11 bases not matched to a gene. The CDR3 sequence is 20 residues long. Here the CDR3 reads CASSPPTSGRAERRTDTQYF. The CDR3 DNA follows: TGTGCCAGCTCACCACCGACTAGCGGGAGGGCGGAGAGGAGAACAGATACGCAGTATTTT. The variable domain in full, completed from reference TRBV18 and TRBJ2-3, reads NAGVMQNPRHLVRRRGQEARLRCSPMKGHSHVYWYRQLPEEGLKFMVYLQKENIIDESGMPKERFSAEFPKEGPSILRIQQVVRGDSAAYFCASSPPTSGRAERRTDTQYFGPGTRLTVL.

The genes are TRBV7-9 and TRBJ1-6; TRBD1 aligns across 12 bases. CDR3 length: 15 amino acids. V trimming: 3 bases; J trimming: 10 bases; junction bases outside the gene matches: 4. CDR1 is SEHNR, CDR2 FQNEAQ, per germline (reference sequence). The CDR3 DNA reads as TGTGCCAGCAGCTTCCGGGACAGGGGGCTCTCACCCCTCCACTTT. Translated: CASSFRDRGLSPLHF.

The CDR3 DNA reads as TGTGCCAGCAGCCTTAGGAACCTAGAGTTCCCTGAAGCTTTCTTT. Amino acid sequence: CASSLRNLEFPEAFF. V gene TRBV7-8 combines with J gene TRBJ1-1; D is undetermined. V lost 5 bases and J lost 6, with 19 bases in between. CDR3 size: 15 residues. The germline V gene encodes CDR1 SGHVS and CDR2 FQNEAQ.

The J gene is TRBJ2-6, the V gene TRBV7-8; TRBD1 might be the D (5 bases). V gave up 5 bases and J gave up 2 bases, with 13 bases separating them. The CDR3 is 16 residues long. Looked up from germline, CDR1 is SGHVS and CDR2 is FQNEAQ. The CDR3 is CASSRDPGTGANVLTF. CDR3 nucleotide sequence: TGTGCCAGCAGCCGTGACCCAGGGACTGGGGCCAACGTCCTGACTTTC. The full variable domain, with the rest looked up from reference TRBV7-8 and TRBJ2-6, is GAGVSQSPRYKVAKRGQDVALRCDPISGHVSLFWYQQALGQGPEFLTYFQNEAQLDKSGLPSDRFFAERPEGSVSTLKIQRTQQEDSAVYLCASSRDPGTGANVLTFGAGSRLTVL.

The count of this clone is one. This chain connects TRBV9 to TRBJ2-4; 12 positions agree with TRBD2. This CDR3 has 15 amino acids. Germline CDR1 and CDR2: SGDLS and YYNGEE. J gave up 6 bases and V 0 bases, and 1 base lay outside the gene matches. The CDR3 region has the DNA TGTGCCAGCAGCGTAGTGGGACTAGCGGGAAACATTCAGTACTTC. It specifies CASSVVGLAGNIQYF.

The CDR3 spells CASSLVGSGTDTQYF. DNA of the CDR3: TGTGCCAGCAGCTTAGTAGGGAGCGGCACAGATACGCAGTATTTT. The chain uses TRBV7-8 and TRBJ2-3; maybe TRBD2 (5 bases). Germline lookup yields CDR1 SGHVS and CDR2 FQNEAQ. The CDR3 spans 15 residues. V lost 1 base and J 1 base, leaving 9 bases between the germline ends.

This sequence joins TRBV6-1 and TRBJ2-3, with 7 nucleotides matching TRBD2. The CDR3 contains 15 residues. The germline CDR1 and CDR2 sequences are MNHNS and SASEGT. V dropped 2 bases and J dropped 0; count of bases not matched to a gene: 2. The CDR3 region has the DNA TGTGCCAGCAGTGAATATAGCGGGAGCACAGATACGCAGTATTTT. It codes for CASSEYSGSTDTQYF.

V and J are TRBV2 and TRBJ2-7; 9 bases are shared with TRBD1. Germline loops: CDR1 SNHLY, CDR2 FYNNEI. The V segment lost 5 bases and the J segment 4 bases; nucleotides outside the gene matches: 9. The CDR3 loop spans 15 amino acids. As DNA, the CDR3 is TGTGCCAGCAGTACCCCGGACAGGGGCGAATACGAGCAGTACTTC. This codes for CASSTPDRGEYEQYF.

This sequence joins TRBV5-1 and TRBJ2-7, with D perhaps matching TRBD1 (5 bases). Germline values: CDR1 SGHRS, CDR2 YFSETQ. The CDR3 consists of 15 residues. Deletions cut 2 bases from V and 6 bases from J, with 18 bases between. The chain's CDR3 is CASSFEAGQIGEQYF. The CDR3 DNA reads as TGCGCCAGCAGCTTCGAGGCAGGGCAGATCGGCGAGCAGTACTTC.

The CDR3 spells CASSLGGRVGFSTDTQYF. The CDR3 nucleotides are TGTGCCAGCAGCTTAGGGGGGAGGGTTGGTTTTAGCACAGATACGCAGTATTTT. The chain has TRBV11-2 and TRBJ2-3; 7 bases line up with TRBD2. With V trimmed by 1 base and J by 0 bases, 10 bases remained unmatched. The germline CDR1 and CDR2 sequences are SGHAT and FQNNGV. The CDR3 totals 18 residues.

A single count supports this clone. This chain links TRBV9 with TRBJ1-3; the match to TRBD1 covers 7 bases. The CDR3 runs to 15 residues. Trimming removed 3 bases from V and 2 bases from J; junction bases left unmatched: 5. Germline lookup yields CDR1 SGDLS and CDR2 YYNGEE. CDR3 loop: CASSGQGGPGNTIYF. Here the CDR3 DNA reads TGTGCCAGCAGCGGACAGGGAGGGCCTGGAAACACCATATATTTT.

The chain uses TRBV4-3 and TRBJ2-5, with D perhaps given as TRBD1 or TRBD2 (5 bases each). The germline CDR1 and CDR2 sequences are LGHNA and YSLEER. CDR3 size: 14 residues. The ends were cut back, 2 bases at V and 3 bases at J, with 10 bases in the middle. The CDR3 sequence is CASSQLGTKETQYF. The CDR3 DNA sequence: TGCGCCAGCAGCCAACTCGGGACCAAAGAGACCCAGTACTTC.

This chain joins TRBV9 and TRBJ2-7; 9 bases are a match to TRBD2. The CDR3 is 13 amino acids. V lost 4 bases to trimming and J lost 7 bases; unmatched junction nucleotides: 6. CDR1 is SGDLS and CDR2 is YYNGEE in the germline V gene. CDR3 nucleotide sequence: TGTGCCAGCAGCCCGAGGACTAGCGTGGAGCAGTACTTC. Protein product: CASSPRTSVEQYF.

The chain uses TRBV5-6 and TRBJ1-1, with 8 positions matching TRBD1. The CDR3 runs to 14 residues. V dropped 3 bases and J dropped 3; count of bases not matched to a gene: 4. Per germline, CDR1 SGHDT and CDR2 YYEEEE. The CDR3 spells CASSWGQADTEAFF. The CDR3, as DNA: TGTGCCAGCAGCTGGGGACAGGCGGACACTGAAGCTTTCTTT.

The CDR3 coding sequence is TGCAGCGCCACTTACGCGACCGCCTACGAGCAGTACTTC. Translation: CSATYATAYEQYF. The V gene is TRBV29-1, the J gene TRBJ2-7; D not resolved. The CDR3 runs 13 residues. Trimming removed 7 bases at V and 2 bases at J, with 15 bases between. Germline lookup yields CDR1 SQVTM and CDR2 ANQGSEA.